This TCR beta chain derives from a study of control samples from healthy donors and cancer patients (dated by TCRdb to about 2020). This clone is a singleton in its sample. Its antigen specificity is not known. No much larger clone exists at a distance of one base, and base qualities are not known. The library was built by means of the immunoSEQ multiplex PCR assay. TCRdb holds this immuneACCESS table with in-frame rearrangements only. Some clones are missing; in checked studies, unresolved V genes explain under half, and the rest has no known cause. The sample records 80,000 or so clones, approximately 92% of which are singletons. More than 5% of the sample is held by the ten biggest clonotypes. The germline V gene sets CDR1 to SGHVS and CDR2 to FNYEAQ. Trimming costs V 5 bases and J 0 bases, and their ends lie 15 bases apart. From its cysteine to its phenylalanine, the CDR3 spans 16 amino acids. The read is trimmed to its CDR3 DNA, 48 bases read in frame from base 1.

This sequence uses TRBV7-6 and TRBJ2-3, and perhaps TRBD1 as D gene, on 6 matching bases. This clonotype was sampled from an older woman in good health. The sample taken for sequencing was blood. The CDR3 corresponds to CASSHIGTISTDTQYF. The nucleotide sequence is TGTGCCAGCAGCCATATCGGGACAATCAGCACAGATACGCAGTATTTT.